This T cell receptor (beta chain) was retrieved from a study of blood T cell repertoires in COVID-19. The CDR3 has 14 amino acids. CDR1 is SNHLY and CDR2 is FYNNEI in the germline V gene. The J segment lost 0 bases and the V segment lost 8 bases, leaving 2 bases of the junction unmatched. The repertoire was sequenced with immunoSEQ multiplex PCR; TCRdb's copy has only in-frame clones and lacks some. The repertoire holds 110,000 to 150,000 clones, with 86% as singletons. The specimen was peripheral blood. This sequence was found in a woman between 55 and 75 years old with acute or convalescent COVID-19. The chain joins TRBV2 to TRBJ2-2; TRBD1 matches 8 bases. The CDR3 here is CASRQGTNTGELFF. CDR3 nucleotides: TGTGCCAGCCGACAGGGGACGAACACCGGGGAGCTGTTTTTT.